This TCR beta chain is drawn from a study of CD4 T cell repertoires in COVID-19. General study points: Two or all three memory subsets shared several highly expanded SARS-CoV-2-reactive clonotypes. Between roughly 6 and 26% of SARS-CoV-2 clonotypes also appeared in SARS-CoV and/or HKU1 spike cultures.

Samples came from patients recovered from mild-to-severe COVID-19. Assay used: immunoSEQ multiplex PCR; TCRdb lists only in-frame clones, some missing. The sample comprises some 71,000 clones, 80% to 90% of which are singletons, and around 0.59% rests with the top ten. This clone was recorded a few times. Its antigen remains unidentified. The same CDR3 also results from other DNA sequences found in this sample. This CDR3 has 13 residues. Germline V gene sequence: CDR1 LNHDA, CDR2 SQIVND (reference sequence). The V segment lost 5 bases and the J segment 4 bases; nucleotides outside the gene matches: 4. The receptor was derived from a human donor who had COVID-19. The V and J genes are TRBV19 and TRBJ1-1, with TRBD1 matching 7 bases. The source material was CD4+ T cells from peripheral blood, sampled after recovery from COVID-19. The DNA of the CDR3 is TGTGCCAGTAGTTCACAGGGGCGCACTGAAGCTTTCTTT. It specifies CASSSQGRTEAFF.